This TCR beta chain was obtained from a study of blood T cell repertoires in COVID-19. Study details: Acute and convalescent COVID-19 specimens originated in the United States, Italy and Spain. T cells, B-cell-depleted T cells, or PBMCs provided the cDNA or gDNA that served as material.

Study processing details: Scientists estimated how many nucleated cells there were by amplifying reference gene primers. Profiled with immunoSEQ multiplex PCR; TCRdb holds only in-frame clones, not every one. V and J calls and clone size are copied from that table; D and trimming were computed from the DNA. The repertoire consists of fewer than 400,000 clones, with approximately 82% occurring once and the leading ten covering around 3%. CDR1 KGHSH and CDR2 LQKENI come from the germline V gene. V was cut by 2 bases and J by 3 bases, with 11 bases left in between. The length of the CDR3 is 15 residues.

This sequence was found in a young man with active or convalescent COVID-19. What was sequenced was peripheral blood. The chain carries TRBV18 and TRBJ2-1; possible D gene TRBD2, 5 bases. In nucleotides, the CDR3 is TGTGCCAGCTCACCAAGTAGCGTTTACTACAATGAGCAGTTCTTC. Amino acids: CASSPSSVYYNEQFF.